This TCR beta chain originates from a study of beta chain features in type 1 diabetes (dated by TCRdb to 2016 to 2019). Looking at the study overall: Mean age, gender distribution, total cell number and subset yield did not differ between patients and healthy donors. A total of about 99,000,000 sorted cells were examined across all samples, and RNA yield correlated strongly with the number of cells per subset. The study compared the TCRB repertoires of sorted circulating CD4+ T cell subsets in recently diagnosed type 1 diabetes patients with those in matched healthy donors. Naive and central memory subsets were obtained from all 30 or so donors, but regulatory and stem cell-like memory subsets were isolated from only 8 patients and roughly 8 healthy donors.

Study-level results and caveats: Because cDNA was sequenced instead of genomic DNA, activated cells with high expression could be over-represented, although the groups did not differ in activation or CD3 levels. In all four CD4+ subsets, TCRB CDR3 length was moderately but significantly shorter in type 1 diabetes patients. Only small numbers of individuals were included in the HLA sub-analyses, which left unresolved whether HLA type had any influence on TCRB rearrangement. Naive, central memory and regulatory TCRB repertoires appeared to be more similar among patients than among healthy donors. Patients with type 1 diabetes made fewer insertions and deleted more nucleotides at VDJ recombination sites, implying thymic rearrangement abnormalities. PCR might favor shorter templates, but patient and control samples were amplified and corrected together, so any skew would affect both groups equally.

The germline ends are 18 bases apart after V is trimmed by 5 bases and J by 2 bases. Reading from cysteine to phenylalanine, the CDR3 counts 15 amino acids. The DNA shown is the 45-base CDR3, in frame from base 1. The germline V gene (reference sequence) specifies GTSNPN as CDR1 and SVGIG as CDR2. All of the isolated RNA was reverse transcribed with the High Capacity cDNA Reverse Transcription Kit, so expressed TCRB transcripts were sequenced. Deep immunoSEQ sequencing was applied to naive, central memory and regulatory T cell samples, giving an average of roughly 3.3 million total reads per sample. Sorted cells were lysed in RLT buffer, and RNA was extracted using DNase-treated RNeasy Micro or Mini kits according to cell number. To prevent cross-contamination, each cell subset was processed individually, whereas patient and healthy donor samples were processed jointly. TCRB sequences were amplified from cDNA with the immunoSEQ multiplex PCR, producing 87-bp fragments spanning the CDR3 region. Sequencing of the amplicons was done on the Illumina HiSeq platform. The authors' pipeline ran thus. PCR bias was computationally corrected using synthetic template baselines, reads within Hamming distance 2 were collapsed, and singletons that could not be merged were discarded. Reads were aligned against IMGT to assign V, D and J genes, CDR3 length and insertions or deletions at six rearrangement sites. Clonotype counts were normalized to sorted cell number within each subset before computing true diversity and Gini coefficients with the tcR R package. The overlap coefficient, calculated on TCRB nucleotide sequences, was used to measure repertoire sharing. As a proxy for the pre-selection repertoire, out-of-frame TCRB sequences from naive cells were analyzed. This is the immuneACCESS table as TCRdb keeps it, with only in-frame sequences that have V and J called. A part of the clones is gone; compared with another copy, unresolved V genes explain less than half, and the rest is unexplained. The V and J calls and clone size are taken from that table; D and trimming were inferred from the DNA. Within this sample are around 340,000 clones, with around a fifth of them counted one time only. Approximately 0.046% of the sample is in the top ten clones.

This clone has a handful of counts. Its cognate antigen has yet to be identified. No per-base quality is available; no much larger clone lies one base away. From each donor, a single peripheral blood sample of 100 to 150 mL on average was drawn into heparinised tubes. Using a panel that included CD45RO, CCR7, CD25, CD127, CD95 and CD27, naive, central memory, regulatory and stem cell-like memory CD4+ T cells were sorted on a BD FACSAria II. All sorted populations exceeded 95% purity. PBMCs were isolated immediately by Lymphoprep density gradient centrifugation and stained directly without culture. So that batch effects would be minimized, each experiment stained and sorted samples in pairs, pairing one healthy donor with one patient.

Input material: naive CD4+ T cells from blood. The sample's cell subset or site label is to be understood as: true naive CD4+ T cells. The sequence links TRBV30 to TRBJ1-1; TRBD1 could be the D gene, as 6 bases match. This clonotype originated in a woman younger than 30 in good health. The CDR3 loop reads CAWGAFGRGNTEAFF. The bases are TGTGCCTGGGGGGCCTTTGGCAGGGGTAACACTGAAGCTTTCTTT.